This T cell receptor (beta chain) was obtained from a study of CD8+ T cells in alopecia areata. As for this clone: As yet, its antigen is unknown.

Findings of the study overall: The study found tofacitinib significantly decreased scalp clonality and expanded CD8+ clones among the top 100.

Sequencing templates came from extracted RNA that was reverse transcribed into cDNA. Assay used: immunoSEQ multiplex PCR; TCRdb lists only in-frame clones, some missing. Of around 190,000 clones in the sample, roughly three fifths were seen once. Treatment indicated: oral pan-JAK inhibitor, 5-10 mg twice daily. Researchers gathered lesional scalp punch biopsies and peripheral blood from patients with alopecia areata. Researchers picked out CD4+ and CD8+ T cells from PBMCs by sorting. The source is a human donor with alopecia areata. The input for sequencing was CD4+ T cells sorted from blood, taken at week 4, from a patient treated with tofacitinib.

CDR3 residues: CASSAGLAGVGDTQYF. The CDR3 DNA reads TGTGCCAGCAGCGCAGGACTAGCGGGAGTAGGAGATACGCAGTATTTT. V and J are TRBV9 and TRBJ2-3; 13 bases are a match to TRBD2. Germline V lookup: CDR1 SGDLS, CDR2 YYNGEE. This CDR3 spans 16 amino acids. The V segment lost 3 bases and the J segment 5 bases; nucleotides outside the gene matches: 6.